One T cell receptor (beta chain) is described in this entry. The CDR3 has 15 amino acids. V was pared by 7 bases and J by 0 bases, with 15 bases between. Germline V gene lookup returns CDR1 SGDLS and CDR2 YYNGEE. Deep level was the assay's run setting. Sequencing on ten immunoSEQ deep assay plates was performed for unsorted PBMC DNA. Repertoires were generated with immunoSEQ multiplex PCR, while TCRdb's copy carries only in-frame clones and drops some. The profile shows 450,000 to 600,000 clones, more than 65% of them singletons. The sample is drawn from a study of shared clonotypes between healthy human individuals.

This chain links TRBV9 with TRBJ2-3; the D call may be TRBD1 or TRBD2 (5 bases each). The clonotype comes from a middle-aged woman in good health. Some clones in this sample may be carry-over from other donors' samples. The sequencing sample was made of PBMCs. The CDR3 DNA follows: TGTGCCAGCTCCCCCGGGGCGGCCAGCACAGATACGCAGTATTTT. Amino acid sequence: CASSPGAASTDTQYF.